Each of the 10 T cell receptor beta chains below was sequenced from the same sample in a study of cytomegalovirus exposure and HLA in healthy donors. It was with 60 Vbeta and 13 Jbeta primers that the PCR ran. Data came from immunoSEQ multiplex PCR; TCRdb stores just in-frame clones and leaves some out. The top ten clones hold 1.5% to 2% of a sample with fewer than 200,000 clones, roughly four fifths of them seen once. The sample consisted of PBMCs. The receptors here all came from a woman younger than 30 in good health and CMV-seronegative.

The chain is built from TRBV28 and TRBJ2-7; TRBD1 matches at 11 bases. Germline V gives CDR1 MDHEN, CDR2 SYDVKM. V lost 10 bases, J lost 2 bases, and 4 bases stayed unmatched. There are 13 residues in the CDR3. This chain's CDR3 is CATLDRGPYEQYF. CDR3 sequence (DNA): TGTGCCACCCTGGACAGGGGGCCCTACGAGCAGTACTTC.

This chain uses TRBV6-1 with TRBJ2-3, with D possibly being TRBD1 (6 bases). Trimming took 2 bases from V and 4 from J, leaving 19 bases between them. Germline CDR1 is MNHNS and CDR2 is SASEGT. This CDR3 is built from 17 residues. CDR3: CASSELAAGVISDTQYF. In DNA, the CDR3 is TGTGCCAGCAGTGAACTCGCTGCAGGGGTCATTTCAGATACGCAGTATTTT.

This clone appeared once. The V call is TRBV7-7, the J call TRBJ1-5; D ambiguous. The V end was cut by 5 bases, the J end by 4 bases, with 15 bases between. The CDR3 covers 15 residues. From germline, CDR1 is SSHAT and CDR2 FNYEAQ (reference sequence). CDR3 loop: CASSPQRVGNQPQHF. The DNA for the CDR3 is TGTGCCAGCAGCCCGCAGAGGGTGGGAAATCAGCCCCAGCATTTT.

This clone showed up just once. This chain uses TRBV27 with TRBJ2-1, with 7 bases fitting TRBD1. From germline, CDR1 is MNHEY and CDR2 SMNVEV (reference sequence). The ends lost 5 bases at V and 0 bases at J; junction bases unmatched: 10. This CDR3 has 17 amino acids. CDR3 in DNA: TGTGCCAGCAGTCCAAGACAGGGTTTGAGCTCCTACAATGAGCAGTTCTTC. This encodes CASSPRQGLSSYNEQFF.

Here the CDR3 DNA reads TGTGCCAGCAGTAGGACAGGTCCTCCCTACAATGAGCAGTTCTTC. It yields the protein CASSRTGPPYNEQFF. V usage is TRBV2 and J usage is TRBJ2-1; TRBD1 matches 7 bases. CDR3 size: 15 residues. V dropped 5 bases and J dropped 2; count of bases not matched to a gene: 6. Looked up from germline, CDR1 is SNHLY and CDR2 is FYNNEI.

The chain is built from TRBV7-9 and TRBJ1-1; TRBD1 matches 9 bases. Trimming cost V 6 bases and J 8 bases; bases outside gene matches: 10. Germline V gene sequence: CDR1 SEHNR, CDR2 FQNEAQ (reference sequence). The CDR3 has 14 amino acids. CDR3 loop: CASRPGQGIQEAFF. In nucleotides, the CDR3 is TGTGCCAGCAGACCCGGACAGGGGATACAAGAAGCTTTCTTT.

V and J are TRBV9 and TRBJ1-5; TRBD1 aligns across 7 bases. V was clipped by 0 bases and J by 3 bases; unmatched bases: 3. The CDR3 loop spans 15 amino acids. Germline-derived CDR1 and CDR2 are SGDLS and YYNGEE. This CDR3 is CASSVDGTVNQPQHF. In DNA form, the CDR3 reads TGTGCCAGCAGCGTAGACGGGACAGTCAATCAGCCCCAGCATTTT.

CDR3 residues: CASSEFDRGSDEQFF. The CDR3 DNA reads TGTGCCAGCAGTGAATTTGACAGGGGTTCCGATGAGCAGTTCTTC. The rearrangement links TRBV2 to TRBJ2-1, with 8 bases identical to TRBD1. Looked up from germline, CDR1 is SNHLY and CDR2 is FYNNEI. Germline trimming cut 2 bases from V and 8 bases from J; bases unmatched to any gene: 8. The CDR3 is made up of 15 amino acids.

This chain joins TRBV7-7 and TRBJ2-5; 8 bases are a match to TRBD2. This CDR3 comprises 16 residues. V gave up 2 bases and J gave up 5 bases; unmatched junction bases: 10. Looked up from germline, CDR1 is SSHAT and CDR2 is FNYEAQ (reference sequence). The CDR3 DNA is TGTGCCAGCAGCTTATACTCCGGGGGGGCTGGGGAGACCCAGTACTTC. Amino acids: CASSLYSGGAGETQYF.

The CDR3 reads CASSAGQATSTDTQYF. CDR3 nucleotide sequence: TGTGCCAGCAGCGCCGGACAGGCTACTAGCACAGATACGCAGTATTTT. The chain employs TRBV7-9 and TRBJ2-3; the match to TRBD1 covers 7 bases. CDR3 length: 16 residues. V dropped 5 bases and J dropped 0; count of bases not matched to a gene: 8. Germline CDR1 SEHNR, CDR2 FQNEAQ (reference sequence).